This T cell receptor (beta chain) emerged from a study of beta chain features in type 1 diabetes. Regarding the study as a whole: There was no resolution here of whether HLA type influences TCRB rearrangement. In patients and controls equally, PCR might favor templates that are shorter.

Sequencing targeted expressed TCRB transcripts, as all isolated RNA had been reverse transcribed. Repertoires were generated with immunoSEQ multiplex PCR, while TCRdb's copy carries only in-frame clones and drops some. This sample yields 970,000 or so clones, of which about a sixth are seen a single time; about 0.025% belongs to the top ten. Comment on this clone: Its antigen is not known.

CDR1 KGHSH and CDR2 LQKENI come from the germline V gene. V lost 3 bases, J lost 5 bases, and 14 bases lay in between. CDR3 length: 15 amino acids. This chain joins TRBV18 and TRBJ1-5, with TRBD1 as a possible D gene (5 bases). This clonotype originated in a woman aged 18-35 years in good health. Specimen: naive CD4+ T cells from blood. The CDR3 sequence is CASSPFGGRDQPQHF. CDR3 bases: TGTGCCAGCTCACCGTTTGGGGGTAGAGATCAGCCCCAGCATTTT.